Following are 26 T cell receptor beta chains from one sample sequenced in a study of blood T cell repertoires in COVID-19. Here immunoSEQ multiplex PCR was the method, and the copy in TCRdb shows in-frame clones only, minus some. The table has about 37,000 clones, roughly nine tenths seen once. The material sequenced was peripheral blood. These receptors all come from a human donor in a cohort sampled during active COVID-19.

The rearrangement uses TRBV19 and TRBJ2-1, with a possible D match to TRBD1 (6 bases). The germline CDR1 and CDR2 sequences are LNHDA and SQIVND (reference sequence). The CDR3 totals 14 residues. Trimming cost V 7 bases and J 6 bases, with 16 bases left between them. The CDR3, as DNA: TGTGCCAGTACCCGGGACATAATTACCAATGAGCAGTTCTTC. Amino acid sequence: CASTRDIITNEQFF.

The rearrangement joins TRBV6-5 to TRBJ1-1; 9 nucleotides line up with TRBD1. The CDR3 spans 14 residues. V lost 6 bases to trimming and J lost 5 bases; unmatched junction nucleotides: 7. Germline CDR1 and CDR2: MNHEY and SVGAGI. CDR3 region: CASRAPGQGTEAFF. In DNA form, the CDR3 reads TGTGCCAGCAGGGCCCCGGGACAGGGAACTGAAGCTTTCTTT.

CDR3 in amino acids: CASSLAGARDSEQFF. In DNA form, the CDR3 reads TGTGCCAGCAGCTTAGCGGGGGCTAGAGACAGTGAGCAGTTCTTC. This chain joins TRBV7-8 and TRBJ2-1; weak D call: TRBD1 (6 bases). Between the trimmed V and J ends, which lost 0 bases and 9 bases, there was a span of 15 bases. The CDR3 consists of 15 residues. From germline, CDR1 is SGHVS and CDR2 FQNEAQ.

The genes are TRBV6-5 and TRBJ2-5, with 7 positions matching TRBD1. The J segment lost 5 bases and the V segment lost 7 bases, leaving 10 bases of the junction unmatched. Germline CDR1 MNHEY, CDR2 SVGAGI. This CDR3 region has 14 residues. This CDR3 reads CASTERQGWETQYF. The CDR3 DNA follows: TGTGCCAGCACCGAACGACAGGGTTGGGAGACCCAGTACTTC.

DNA of the CDR3: TGTGCCAGCACCCTTCAAGAGGGCCCCTACGAGCAGTACTTC. As protein: CASTLQEGPYEQYF. The J gene is TRBJ2-7, the V gene TRBV6-5; perhaps TRBD2 as D (5 bases). V lost 7 bases and J lost 2, with 15 bases in between. Looked up from germline, CDR1 is MNHEY and CDR2 is SVGAGI. This CDR3 has 14 amino acids.

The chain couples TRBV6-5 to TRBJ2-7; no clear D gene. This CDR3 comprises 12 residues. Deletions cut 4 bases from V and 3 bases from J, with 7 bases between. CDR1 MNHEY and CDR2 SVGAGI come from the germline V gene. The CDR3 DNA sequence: TGTGCCAGCAGTTCAGGAAACTACGAGCAGTACTTC. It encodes CASSSGNYEQYF.

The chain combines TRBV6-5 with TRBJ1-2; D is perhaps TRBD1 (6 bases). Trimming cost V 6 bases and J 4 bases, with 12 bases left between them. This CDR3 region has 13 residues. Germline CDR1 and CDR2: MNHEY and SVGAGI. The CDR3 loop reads CASRDSKSYGYTF. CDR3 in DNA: TGTGCCAGCAGGGACAGTAAGAGCTATGGCTACACCTTC.

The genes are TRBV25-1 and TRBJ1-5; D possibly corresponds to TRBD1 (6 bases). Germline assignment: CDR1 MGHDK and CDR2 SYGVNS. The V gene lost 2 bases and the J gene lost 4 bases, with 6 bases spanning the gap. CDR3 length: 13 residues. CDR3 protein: CASSEQGNQPQHF. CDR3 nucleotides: TGTGCCAGCAGTGAACAGGGGAATCAGCCCCAGCATTTT.

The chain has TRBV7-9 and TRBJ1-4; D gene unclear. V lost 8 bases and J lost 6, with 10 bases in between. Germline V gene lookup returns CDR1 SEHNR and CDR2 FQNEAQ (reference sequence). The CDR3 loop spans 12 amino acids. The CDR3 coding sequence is TGTGCCAGCTCGTGGACTGATGAAAAACTGTTTTTT. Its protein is CASSWTDEKLFF. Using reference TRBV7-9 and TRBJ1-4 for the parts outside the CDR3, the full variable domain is DTGVSQNPRHKITKRGQNVTFRCDPISEHNRLYWYRQTLGQGPEFLTYFQNEAQLEKSRLLSDRFSAERPKGSFSTLEIQRTEQGDSAMYLCASSWTDEKLFFGSGTQLSVL.

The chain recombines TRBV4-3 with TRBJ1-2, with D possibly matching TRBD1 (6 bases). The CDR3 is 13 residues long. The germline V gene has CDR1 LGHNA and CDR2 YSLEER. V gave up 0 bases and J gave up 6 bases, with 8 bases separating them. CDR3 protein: CASSQDRGDGYTF. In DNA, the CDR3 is TGCGCCAGCAGCCAAGACAGGGGCGATGGCTACACCTTC.

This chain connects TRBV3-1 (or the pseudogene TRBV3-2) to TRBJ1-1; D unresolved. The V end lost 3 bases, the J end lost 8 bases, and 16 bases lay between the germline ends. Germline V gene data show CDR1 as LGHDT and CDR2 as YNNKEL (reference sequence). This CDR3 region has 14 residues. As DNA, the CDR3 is TGTGCCAGCAGCCAGGCTCGGGTCTTGGAAGAAGCTTTCTTT. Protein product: CASSQARVLEEAFF.

This chain's CDR3 is CASSQLAGGPDTQYF. CDR3 coding DNA: TGTGCCAGCAGTCAACTAGCGGGAGGGCCAGATACGCAGTATTTT. The chain has TRBV6-5 and TRBJ2-3; the match to TRBD2 covers 13 bases. CDR3 size: 15 residues. Germline CDR1 is MNHEY and CDR2 is SVGAGI. The trim removed 5 bases at V and 4 bases at J, leaving 3 bases unmatched.

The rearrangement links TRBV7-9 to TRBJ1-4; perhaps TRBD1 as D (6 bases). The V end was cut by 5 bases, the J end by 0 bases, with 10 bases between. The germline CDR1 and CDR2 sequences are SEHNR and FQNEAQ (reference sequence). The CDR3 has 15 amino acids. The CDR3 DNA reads TGTGCCAGCAGCGCCGGGACAACAACTAATGAAAAACTGTTTTTT. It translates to CASSAGTTTNEKLFF.

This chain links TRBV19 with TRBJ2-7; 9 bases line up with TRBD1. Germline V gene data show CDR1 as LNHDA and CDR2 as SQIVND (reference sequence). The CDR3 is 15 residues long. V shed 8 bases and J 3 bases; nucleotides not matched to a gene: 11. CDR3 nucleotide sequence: TGTGCCAGTTCAAAATCGGGACAGGGTAACTACGAGCAGTACTTC. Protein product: CASSKSGQGNYEQYF.

DNA for the CDR3: TGTGCCAGCAGCTTAGTGGGAGTCGGTCCCTACGAGCAGTACTTC. Its translation: CASSLVGVGPYEQYF. The V call is TRBV11-1, the J call TRBJ2-7; D is perhaps TRBD2 (5 bases). Trimming shortened V by 1 base and J by 2 bases, and 12 bases separated the two germline ends. The CDR3 length is 15 residues. The germline V gene encodes CDR1 SGHAT and CDR2 FQDESV (reference sequence).

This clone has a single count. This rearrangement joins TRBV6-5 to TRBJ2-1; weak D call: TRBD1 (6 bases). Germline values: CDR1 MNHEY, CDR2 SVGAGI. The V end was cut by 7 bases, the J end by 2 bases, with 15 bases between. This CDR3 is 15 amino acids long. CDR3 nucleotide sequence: TGTGCCAGCATCCCAGGGGCAGTTACCTACAATGAGCAGTTCTTC. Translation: CASIPGAVTYNEQFF.

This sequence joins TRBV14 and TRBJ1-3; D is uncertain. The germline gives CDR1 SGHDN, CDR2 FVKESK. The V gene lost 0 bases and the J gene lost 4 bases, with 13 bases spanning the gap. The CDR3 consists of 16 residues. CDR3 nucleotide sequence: TGTGCCAGCAGCCAAGACCAACAGTCTTGGGGAAACACCATATATTTT. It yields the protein CASSQDQQSWGNTIYF.

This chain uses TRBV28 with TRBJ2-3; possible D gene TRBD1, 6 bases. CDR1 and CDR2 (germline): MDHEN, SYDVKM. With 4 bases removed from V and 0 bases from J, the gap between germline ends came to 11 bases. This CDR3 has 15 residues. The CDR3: CASSSTGSSTDTQYF. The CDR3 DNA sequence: TGTGCCAGCAGTTCGACAGGATCTAGCACAGATACGCAGTATTTT.

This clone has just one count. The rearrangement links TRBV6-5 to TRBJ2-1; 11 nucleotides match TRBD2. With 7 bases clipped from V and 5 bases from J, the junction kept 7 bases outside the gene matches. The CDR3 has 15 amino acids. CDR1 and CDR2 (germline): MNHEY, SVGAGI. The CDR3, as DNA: TGTGCCAGCACCACCGGGACTAGCGGTAACAATGAGCAGTTCTTC. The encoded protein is CASTTGTSGNNEQFF.

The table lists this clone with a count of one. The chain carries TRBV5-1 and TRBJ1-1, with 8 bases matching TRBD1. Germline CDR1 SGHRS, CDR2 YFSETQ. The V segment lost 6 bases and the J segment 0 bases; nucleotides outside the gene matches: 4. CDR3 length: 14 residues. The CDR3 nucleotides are TGCGCCAGCACGCAGGGGGCCTTGAACACTGAAGCTTTCTTT. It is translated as CASTQGALNTEAFF.

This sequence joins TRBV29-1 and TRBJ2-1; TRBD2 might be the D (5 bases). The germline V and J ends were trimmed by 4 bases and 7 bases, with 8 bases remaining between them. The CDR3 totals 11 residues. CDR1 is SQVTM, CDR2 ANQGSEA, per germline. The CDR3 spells CSVVLANEQFF. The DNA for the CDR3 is TGCAGCGTTGTATTAGCGAATGAGCAGTTCTTC.

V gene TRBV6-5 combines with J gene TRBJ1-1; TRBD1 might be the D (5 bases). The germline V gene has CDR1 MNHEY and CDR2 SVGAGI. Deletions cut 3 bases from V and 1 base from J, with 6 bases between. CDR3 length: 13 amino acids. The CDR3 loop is CASSYQGNTEAFF. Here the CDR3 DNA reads TGTGCCAGCAGTTATCAGGGGAACACTGAAGCTTTCTTT.

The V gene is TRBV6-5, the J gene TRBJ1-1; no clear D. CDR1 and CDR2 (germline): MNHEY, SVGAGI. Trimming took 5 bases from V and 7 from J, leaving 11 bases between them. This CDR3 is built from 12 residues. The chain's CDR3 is CASSPNLLEAFF. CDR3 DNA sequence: TGTGCCAGCAGTCCCAACTTGCTTGAAGCTTTCTTT.

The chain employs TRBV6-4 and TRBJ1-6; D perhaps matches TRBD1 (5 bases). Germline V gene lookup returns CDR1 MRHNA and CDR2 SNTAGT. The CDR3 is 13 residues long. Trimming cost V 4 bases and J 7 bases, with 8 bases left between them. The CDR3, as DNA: TGTGCCAGCAGTGGGGGGGGAAATTCACCCCTCCACTTT. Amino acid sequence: CASSGGGNSPLHF.

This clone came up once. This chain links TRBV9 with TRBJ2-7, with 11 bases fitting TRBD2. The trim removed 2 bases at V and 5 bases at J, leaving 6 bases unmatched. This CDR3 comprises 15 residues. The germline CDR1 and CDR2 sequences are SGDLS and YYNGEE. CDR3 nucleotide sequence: TGTGCCAGCAGCGTTCGTAGCGGGAGGGCCGACGAGCAGTACTTC. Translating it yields CASSVRSGRADEQYF.

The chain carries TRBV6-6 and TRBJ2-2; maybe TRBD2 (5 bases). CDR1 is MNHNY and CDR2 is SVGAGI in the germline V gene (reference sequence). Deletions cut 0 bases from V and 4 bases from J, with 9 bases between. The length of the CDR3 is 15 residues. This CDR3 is CASSYSSVFTGELFF. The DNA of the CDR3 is TGTGCCAGCAGTTACTCTAGCGTCTTCACCGGGGAGCTGTTTTTT.